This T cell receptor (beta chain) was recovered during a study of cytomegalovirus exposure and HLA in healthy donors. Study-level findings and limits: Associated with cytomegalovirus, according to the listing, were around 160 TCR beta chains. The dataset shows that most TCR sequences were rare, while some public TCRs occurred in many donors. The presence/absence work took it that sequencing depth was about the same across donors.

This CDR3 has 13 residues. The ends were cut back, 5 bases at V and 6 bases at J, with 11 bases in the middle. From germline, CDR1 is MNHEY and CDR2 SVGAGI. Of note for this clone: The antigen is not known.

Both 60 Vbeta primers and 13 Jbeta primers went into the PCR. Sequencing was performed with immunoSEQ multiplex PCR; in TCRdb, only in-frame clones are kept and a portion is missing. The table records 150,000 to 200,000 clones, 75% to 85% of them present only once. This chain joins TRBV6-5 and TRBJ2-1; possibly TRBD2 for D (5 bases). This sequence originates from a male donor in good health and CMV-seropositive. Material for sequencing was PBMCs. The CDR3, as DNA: TGTGCCAGCAGTGCGAGGGTGGGCAATGAGCAGTTCTTC. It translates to CASSARVGNEQFF.